This T cell receptor beta chain was sequenced for a study of CD8 T cells in Susac syndrome. TCR beta was sequenced from blood CD8+ and CD4+ T cells. It was treatment-naive patients with stable or active relapsing-remitting disease who made up the multiple sclerosis controls. The TEMRA cells underwent FACS enrichment, while the CD8+ and CD4+ T cells underwent negative isolation. From germline, CDR1 is DFQATT and CDR2 SNEGSKA (reference sequence). This CDR3 is built from 12 residues. V gave up 5 bases and J gave up 5 bases, with 12 bases separating them. After extraction with the RNeasy kit, about 0.45 to 1 ug of the RNA was reverse transcribed using random hexamers. Across 54 Vbeta and 13 Jbeta, TCR beta CDR3 was amplified with immunoSEQ multiplex PCR. One entry per CDR3 protein results from TCRdb running MiXCR on the immunoSEQ multiplex PCR reads. The table lists over 200,000 distinct CDR3 sequences, around 93% of them singletons.

V is TRBV20-1 and J is TRBJ1-2; D not certain. This receptor was taken from a human donor with multiple sclerosis. Material: CD4+ T cells from PBMCs. Written as DNA, the CDR3 is TGCAGTGCTCCCCAGTATACATATGGCTACACCTTC. This gives the protein CSAPQYTYGYTF.